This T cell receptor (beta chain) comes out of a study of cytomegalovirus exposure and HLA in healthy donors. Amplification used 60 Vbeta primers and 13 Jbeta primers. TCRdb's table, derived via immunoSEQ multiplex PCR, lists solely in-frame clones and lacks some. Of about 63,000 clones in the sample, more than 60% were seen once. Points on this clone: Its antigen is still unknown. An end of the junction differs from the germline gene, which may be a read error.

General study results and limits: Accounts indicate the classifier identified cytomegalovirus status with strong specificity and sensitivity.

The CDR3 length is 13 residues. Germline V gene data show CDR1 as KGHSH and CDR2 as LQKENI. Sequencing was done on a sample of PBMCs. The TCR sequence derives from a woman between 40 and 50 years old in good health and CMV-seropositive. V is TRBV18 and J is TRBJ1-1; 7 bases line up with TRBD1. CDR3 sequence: CASSPQGQGEAFF. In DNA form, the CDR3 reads TGTGCCAGCTCCCCACAGGGGCAGGGTGAAGCTTTCTTT.